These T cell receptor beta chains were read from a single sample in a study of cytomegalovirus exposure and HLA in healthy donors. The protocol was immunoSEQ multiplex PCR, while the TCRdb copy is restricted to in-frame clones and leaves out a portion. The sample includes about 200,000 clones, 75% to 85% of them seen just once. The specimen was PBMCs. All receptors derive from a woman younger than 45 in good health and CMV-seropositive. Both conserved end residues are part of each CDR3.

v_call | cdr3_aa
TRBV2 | CASSATGGEQYF
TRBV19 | CASTPAGVVYEQYF
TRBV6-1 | CASTQRGQPVEKLFF
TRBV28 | CASSLTRNEQYF
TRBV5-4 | CAMLSGAGANVLTF
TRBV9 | CASSVAPPPNEQFF
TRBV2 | CASSIQGRLGGTEAFF
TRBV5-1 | CASSLEPGGSRIQPQHF
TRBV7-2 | CASSSSDTQYF
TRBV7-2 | CASSLASGANNEQFF
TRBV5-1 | CASSLADRVYGYTF
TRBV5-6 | CASSSMGRVHGELFF
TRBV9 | CASSVDPRNTEAFF
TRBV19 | CASGRDSYNEQFF
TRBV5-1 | CASSLAGRGHQPQHF
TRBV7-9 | CASSLLRGYDTGELFF
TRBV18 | CASSPATGANQPQHF
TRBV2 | CASSEFSGSNEQFF
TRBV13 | CASSSGAGGSYEQYF
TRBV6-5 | CASSYGQGAYNEQFF
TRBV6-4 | CASSDLGSGTGELFF
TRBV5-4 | CASSFPRGESDTQYF
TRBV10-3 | CAIRPGTVSTYEQYF
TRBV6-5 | CASSSRQGYNEQFF
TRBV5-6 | CASSGTGTSGQRALNEQYF
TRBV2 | CASPRDRGDNEQFF
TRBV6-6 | CASSAGDTLYYGYTF
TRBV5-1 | CASSLSLSDTGELFF
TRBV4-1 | CASSQGLAGEEQFF
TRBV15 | CATSRGDNYEQYF
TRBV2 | CASSEEAGVYYEQYF
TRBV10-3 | CAIRPHPSGRGPQNIQYF
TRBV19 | CATTVGGRGYYGYTF
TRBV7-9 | CASSYSGRATDTQYF
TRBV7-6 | CASSGWDGRDTQYF